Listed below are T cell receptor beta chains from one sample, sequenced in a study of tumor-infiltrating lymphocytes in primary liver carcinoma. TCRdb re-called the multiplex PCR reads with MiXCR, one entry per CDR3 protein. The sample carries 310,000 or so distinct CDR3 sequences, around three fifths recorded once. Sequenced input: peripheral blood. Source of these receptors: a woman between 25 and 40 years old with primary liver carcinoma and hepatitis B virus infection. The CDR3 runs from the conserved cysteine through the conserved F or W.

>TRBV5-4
CASRPTLAANTGELFF
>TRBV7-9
CASSFEGQGEKLFF
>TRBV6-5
CASSYGQGVVTGELFF
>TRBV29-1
CSVEGNAGKTQYF
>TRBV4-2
CASSFGGKANEQFF
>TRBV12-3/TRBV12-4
CASRRTGKGTQYF
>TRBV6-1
CASSEVPSDEQFF
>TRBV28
CATKGQPDFYGYTF
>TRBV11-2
CASRLISGTQETQYF
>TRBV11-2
CASSWGNRETQYF
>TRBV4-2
CASSQATNGYNEQFF
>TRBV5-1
CASSAGTGGWNTEAFF
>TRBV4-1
CASSQRFSGDRVIHEQYF
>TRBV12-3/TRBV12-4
CASSFPGSETQYF
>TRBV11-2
CDTIRGTSGRREQFF
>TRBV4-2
CASSQATGEETLKDEQFF
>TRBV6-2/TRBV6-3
CASSYGPTGQPQHF
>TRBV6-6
CASTPSLGEGSYEQYF
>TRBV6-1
CASSKGQGAHRTEAFF
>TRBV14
CASSPRVPPYEQYF
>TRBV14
CASSQLNYGYTF
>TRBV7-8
CASSLPRLGENTGELFF
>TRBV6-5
CASSGLGASRAGSGYTF
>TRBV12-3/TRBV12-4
CASSQSGGYGYTF
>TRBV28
CATEGPLVYEQYF
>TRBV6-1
CATRSSGANTGELFF
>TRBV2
CASTLTSGIRNEQFF
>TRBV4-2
CASSHSTGTTQYF
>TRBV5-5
CASSLGQSKNIQYF
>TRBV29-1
CSVAQVSERFF
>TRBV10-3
CAAAGFYNEQFF
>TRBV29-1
CSVMGGSTNTQYF
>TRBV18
CASSLLTTWSQGQNTEAFF
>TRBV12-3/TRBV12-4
CASVPGAGNQPQHF
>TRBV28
CASSFRGAPNEQYF
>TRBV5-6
CANSSSRGNHYEQYF
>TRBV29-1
CSVGSVRETQYF
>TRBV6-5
CASGYASNSYEEYF
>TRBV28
CASSLSGGDSLLLYEQYF
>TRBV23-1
CASSPNRAPYEQYF
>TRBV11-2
CASTGTGSGTNVLTF
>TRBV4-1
CASTQVGRGGTRLYTQYF
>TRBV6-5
CASRGPNTTELFF
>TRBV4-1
CASSRTVAGEQYF
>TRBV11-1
CTSSSVAGTYNEQYF
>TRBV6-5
CVSSYQYTGGLFF
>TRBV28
CASSFPGRSSYEQYF
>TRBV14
CASSQAVALNKQFF